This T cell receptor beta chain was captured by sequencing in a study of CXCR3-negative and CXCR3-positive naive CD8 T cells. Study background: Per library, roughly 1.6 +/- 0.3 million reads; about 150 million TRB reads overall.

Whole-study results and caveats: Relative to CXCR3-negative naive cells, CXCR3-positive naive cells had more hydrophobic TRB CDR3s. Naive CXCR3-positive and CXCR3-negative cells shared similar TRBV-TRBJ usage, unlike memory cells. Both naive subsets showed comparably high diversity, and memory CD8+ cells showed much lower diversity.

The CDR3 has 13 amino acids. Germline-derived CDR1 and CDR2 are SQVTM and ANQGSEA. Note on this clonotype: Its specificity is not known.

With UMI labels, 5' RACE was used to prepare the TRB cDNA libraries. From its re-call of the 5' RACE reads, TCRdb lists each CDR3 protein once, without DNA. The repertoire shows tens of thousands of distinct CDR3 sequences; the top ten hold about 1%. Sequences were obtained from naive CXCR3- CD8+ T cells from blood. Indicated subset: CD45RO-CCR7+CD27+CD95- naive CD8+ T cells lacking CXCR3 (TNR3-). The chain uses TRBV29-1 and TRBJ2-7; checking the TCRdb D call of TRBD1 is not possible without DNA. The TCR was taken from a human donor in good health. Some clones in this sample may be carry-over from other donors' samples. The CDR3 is CSVGTGDIYEQYF.